This T cell receptor beta chain is drawn from a study of graft-versus-host responses after intestinal transplantation. Study as a whole: All recipients got anti-thymocyte globulin induction, then tacrolimus and steroids for around three years. Study conclusions and caveats: The study associated peak circulating GvH clone levels with early post-transplant HvG declines.

This clone was seen a handful of times. The CDR3 is 14 residues long. The germline CDR1 and CDR2 sequences are MNHGY and SAAAGT. V was pared by 5 bases and J by 9 bases, with 20 bases between. Responders labeled with CFSE (roughly 200,000) were plated with roughly 200,000 irradiated, violet-dye-labeled stimulators. At the end of the reaction, proliferating CFSE-low CD3+CD4+ and CD3+CD8+ responders were sorted. Method: immunoSEQ multiplex PCR; TCRdb's copy keeps in-frame clones and lacks some. The profile shows about 4,500 clones, about 31% of them singletons. Sample: alloreactive CD4+ T cells from a mixed lymphocyte reaction culture, taken before transplantation. Documented subset: CFSE-low proliferating T cells sorted from roughly 6-day pre-transplant mixed lymphocyte reaction (GvH or HvG direction). The receptor was derived from a human patient who was an organ donor for intestinal transplantation. The chain recombines TRBV6-8 with TRBJ2-7, with D unresolved. CDR3 sequence: CASSTRLLGLGQYF. The CDR3, as DNA: TGTGCCAGCAGTACAAGGCTTTTGGGCCTGGGGCAGTACTTC.